This T cell receptor beta chain was identified during a study of T cells in Graves' hyperthyroidism and ophthalmopathy. RNA transcripts gave rise to amplified TCR beta CDR3 regions. First-round RT-PCR targeting the TCR CDR3 was performed with the HTBI primer set. Each CDR3 protein gets one entry after TCRdb re-called the multiplex PCR reads with MiXCR. The sample records over 400,000 distinct CDR3 sequences, roughly 23% being singletons. This clonotype is a singleton in its sample. The CDR3 is made up of 15 amino acids. The V and J ends lost 6 bases and 0 bases, in that order; junction bases with no gene match: 2. Per germline, CDR1 SGHTA and CDR2 FQGTGA.

The TCR sequence derives from an older woman with Graves' ophthalmopathy. This chain connects TRBV7-3 to TRBJ2-6; 7 bases fit TRBD2. Sequences were obtained from blood. The CDR3 reads CASSSSGSGANVLTF. The DNA of the CDR3 is TGTGCCAGCAGTTCTAGCGGCTCTGGGGCCAACGTCCTGACTTTC.